The source of this T cell receptor beta chain is a study of T-cell memory formation after mild COVID-19. This clonotype has a handful of counts. The antigen is not known. The study, taken as a whole, reports: The main location of contracting CD4+ clones was CM and EM, and that of contracting CD8+ clones was EMRA. Clones contracting across day 15 to 85 had a balanced CD4/CD8 profile; later expanding clones leaned CD4+. That cross-reactive memory joined was suggested by some responding clones appearing in pre-infection memory.

TCRdb called the 5' RACE reads again in MiXCR, with one record for every CDR3 protein. The sample records roughly 86,000 distinct CDR3 sequences, about an eighth being singletons. Germline V CDR1 and CDR2: SNHLY, FYNNEI. The V segment lost 5 bases and the J segment 4 bases; nucleotides outside the gene matches: 10. The CDR3 sequence is 16 residues long. The sequence was collected from an adult woman who had mild COVID-19 (a few samples of this study predate the infection). Cell type and time point are not known. Material for sequencing was PBMCs or a T cell subset sorted from them (not recorded which). This rearrangement joins TRBV2 to TRBJ2-2; 7 positions agree with TRBD2. The CDR3 DNA is TGTGCCAGCAGTCCCCCCCCCCAGCGGGGCACCGGGGAGCTGTTTTTT. Its translation: CASSPPPQRGTGELFF.